Listed below are T cell receptor beta chains from one sample, sequenced in a study of T cell responses to AZD1222 COVID-19 vaccine. Generated by immunoSEQ multiplex PCR, the TCRdb table keeps only in-frame clones and is missing some. Seen here are some 180,000 clones, approximately 92% observed once, and the top ten hold 1%. This sample comprised peripheral blood, obtained 28 days after the second dose of the MenACWY control vaccine. These receptors all stem from an adult who received the MenACWY meningococcal vaccine as a control. Each CDR3 is given with its conserved first and last residue. The D gene is left open where the match is weak. Clone size is shown for a subset of rows, as once, few, many or a class of expanded clone.

V	D	J	size	CDR3	DNA
TRBV6-5	TRBD1	TRBJ1-5	NA	CASKQGRGNQPQHF	TGTGCCAGCAAACAGGGGCGAGGCAATCAGCCCCAGCATTTT
TRBV30	NA	TRBJ1-2	once	CAWSMGVLRGYTF	TGTGCCTGGAGTATGGGGGTCCTGCGGGGCTACACCTTC
TRBV19	NA	TRBJ2-5	NA	CASSWGGRETQYF	TGTGCCAGTAGCTGGGGGGGCAGGGAGACCCAGTACTTC
TRBV21-1	NA	TRBJ2-5	NA	CASSNLSLRGARETQYF	TGTGCCAGCAGCAACCTTAGTCTCCGGGGAGCCCGAGAGACCCAGTACTTC
TRBV2	NA	TRBJ1-5	NA	CASSESGPGQPQHF	TGTGCCAGCAGTGAATCAGGCCCCGGTCAGCCCCAGCATTTT
TRBV3-1/TRBV3-2	TRBD2	TRBJ2-3	NA	CASSQVFTSEGDTQYF	TGTGCCAGCAGCCAAGTGTTTACTAGCGAGGGAGATACGCAGTATTTT
TRBV3-1/TRBV3-2	TRBD2	TRBJ2-5	NA	CASSLTSGGGETQYF	TGTGCCAGCAGCCTTACGTCGGGCGGGGGAGAGACCCAGTACTTC
TRBV7-2	NA	TRBJ1-2	few	CASSPDDRNNYGYTF	TGTGCCAGCAGCCCCGATGACAGGAATAACTATGGCTACACCTTC
TRBV19	NA	TRBJ1-5	NA	CASSLDAYGSNQPQHF	TGTGCCAGTAGCTTGGACGCTTATGGAAGCAATCAGCCCCAGCATTTT
TRBV7-2	TRBD1	TRBJ1-2	NA	CASSLATRGNYGYTF	TGTGCCAGCAGCTTAGCAACCAGGGGGAACTATGGCTACACCTTC
TRBV5-4	TRBD1	TRBJ1-4	NA	CASSVGQGEREKLFF	TGTGCCAGCAGCGTAGGACAGGGGGAACGAGAAAAACTGTTTTTT
TRBV4-1	NA	TRBJ1-2	once	CASSPPTFYGYTF	TGCGCCAGCAGCCCCCCCACTTTCTATGGCTACACCTTC
TRBV28	NA	TRBJ1-3	NA	CASSFGGTGNTIYF	TGTGCCAGCAGTTTTGGGGGCACTGGAAACACCATATATTTT
TRBV3-1/TRBV3-2	TRBD1	TRBJ1-6	NA	CASSQVGQGNSPLHF	TGTGCCAGCAGCCAAGTGGGACAGGGGAACTCACCCCTCCACTTT
TRBV23-1	NA	TRBJ1-1	NA	CASSHLGTVGTEAFF	TGCGCCAGCAGTCACCTAGGGACGGTGGGAACTGAAGCTTTCTTT
TRBV6-5	NA	TRBJ1-2	NA	CASSSPTGSGYGYTF	TGTGCCAGCAGCTCTCCCACGGGGAGTGGCTATGGCTACACCTTC
TRBV7-2	TRBD2	TRBJ2-7	once	CASSLRRGGKSSYEQYF	TGTGCCAGCAGCTTAAGGCGGGGGGGAAAAAGCTCCTACGAGCAGTACTTC
TRBV5-4	TRBD1	TRBJ1-2	NA	CASSKGQGAYGYTF	TGTGCCAGCAGTAAAGGACAGGGGGCCTATGGCTACACCTTC
TRBV7-3	NA	TRBJ2-2	once	CASRITGTGELFF	TGTGCCAGCAGAATTACAGGCACCGGGGAGCTGTTTTTT
TRBV5-1	NA	TRBJ2-7	once	CASSYNGVSYEQYF	TGCGCCAGCAGCTATAACGGGGTTTCCTACGAGCAGTACTTC
TRBV3-1/TRBV3-2	NA	TRBJ2-6	NA	CASSQDISSGANVLTF	TGTGCCAGCAGCCAAGATATCTCTTCTGGGGCCAACGTCCTGACTTTC
TRBV2	NA	TRBJ1-2	NA	CASVVPPGGYTF	TGTGCCAGCGTAGTCCCTCCTGGTGGCTACACCTTC
TRBV18	NA	TRBJ1-2	NA	CASSTRTSPGYGYTF	TGTGCCAGCTCAACACGGACGTCCCCGGGGTATGGCTACACCTTC
TRBV28	NA	TRBJ2-4	NA	CASSLYGSGTAKNIQYF	TGTGCCAGCAGTTTATACGGTTCAGGGACAGCCAAAAACATTCAGTACTTC
TRBV27	TRBD1	TRBJ1-6	NA	CASSFRQGKSYNSPLHF	TGTGCCAGCAGTTTCCGACAGGGGAAATCCTATAATTCACCCCTCCACTTT
TRBV29-1	NA	TRBJ1-5	few	CSVEGPGNQPQHF	TGCAGCGTTGAGGGGCCCGGCAATCAGCCCCAGCATTTT
TRBV3-1/TRBV3-2	TRBD2	TRBJ2-4	NA	CASSQGARLAGDRLKNIQYF	TGTGCCAGCAGCCAAGGGGCTAGACTAGCGGGGGACCGACTCAAAAACATTCAGTACTTC
TRBV10-3	NA	TRBJ1-5	NA	CAISESIGTNQPQHF	TGTGCCATCAGTGAGTCTATCGGGACTAATCAGCCCCAGCATTTT
TRBV30	NA	TRBJ1-5	NA	CAWSAGFGNQPQHF	TGTGCCTGGAGTGCGGGATTTGGCAATCAGCCCCAGCATTTT